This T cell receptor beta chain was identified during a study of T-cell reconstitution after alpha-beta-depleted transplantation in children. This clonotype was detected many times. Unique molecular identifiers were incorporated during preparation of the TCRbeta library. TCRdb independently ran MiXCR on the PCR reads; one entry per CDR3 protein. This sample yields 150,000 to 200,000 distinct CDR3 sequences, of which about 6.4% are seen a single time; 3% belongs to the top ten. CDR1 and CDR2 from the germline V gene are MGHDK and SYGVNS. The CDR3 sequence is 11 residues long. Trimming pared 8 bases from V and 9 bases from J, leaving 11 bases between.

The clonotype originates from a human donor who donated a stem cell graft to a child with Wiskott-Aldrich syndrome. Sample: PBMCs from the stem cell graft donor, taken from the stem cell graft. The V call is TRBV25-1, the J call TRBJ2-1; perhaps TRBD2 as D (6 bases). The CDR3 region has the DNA TGTGCCAGCTTTCGGGGAGGTGAGCAGTTCTTC. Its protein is CASFRGGEQFF.